The 8 T cell receptor beta chains in this list originate from one sample, sequenced in a study of T cells in Graves' hyperthyroidism and ophthalmopathy. RNA transcripts provided the source from which TCR beta CDR3 regions were amplified. Carried out on the TCR CDR3, a first-round RT-PCR used the HTBI primer set. TCRdb reanalysed the multiplex PCR reads using MiXCR and keeps one entry per CDR3 protein. The sample includes approximately 300,000 distinct CDR3 sequences, roughly 17% of them seen just once. The sample comprised blood. The receptors were sampled from a man aged 25 to 45 with Graves' hyperthyroidism.

This chain uses TRBV6-1 with TRBJ1-1, with unresolved D. The CDR3 totals 14 residues. Germline loops: CDR1 MNHNS, CDR2 SASEGT. V was pared by 6 bases and J by 0 bases, with 11 bases between. The CDR3 DNA reads as TGTGCCAGCAGGCCCGTCGGCTTGAACACTGAAGCTTTCTTT. It codes for CASRPVGLNTEAFF.

V gene TRBV5-1 combines with J gene TRBJ2-1; D may be TRBD1 or TRBD2 (5 bases each). The length of the CDR3 is 15 residues. The germline V gene encodes CDR1 SGHRS and CDR2 YFSETQ. V was pared by 4 bases and J by 2 bases, with 13 bases between. DNA for the CDR3: TGCGCCAGCAGCCCCGGGACGATTACCTACAATGAGCAGTTCTTC. Translated, it gives CASSPGTITYNEQFF.

V and J are TRBV5-1 and TRBJ2-3, with 7 bases identical to TRBD2. V shed 8 bases and J 3 bases; nucleotides not matched to a gene: 9. CDR3 length equals 14 residues. Looked up from germline, CDR1 is SGHRS and CDR2 is YFSETQ. CDR3 sequence: CASSLAMLTDTQYF. Here the CDR3 DNA reads TGCGCCAGTTCACTAGCGATGTTAACAGATACGCAGTATTTT.

In this sample, this clonotype turned up many times. The chain has TRBV5-1 and TRBJ2-5; D remains unclear. Germline lookup yields CDR1 SGHRS and CDR2 YFSETQ. Trimming removed 4 bases at V and 1 base at J, with 11 bases between. CDR3 size: 14 residues. For the CDR3, the DNA is TGCGCCAGCAGCCTCGCAAAAGGCCAAGAGACCCAGTACTTC. It translates to CASSLAKGQETQYF.

A note on this clonotype: This may arise from a read error, as a much more abundant clone is one base away. CDR3: CASRGGGYGYTF. CDR3 bases: TGTGCCAGCAGAGGGGGGGGCTATGGCTACACCTTC. The chain is built from TRBV3-1 and TRBJ1-2; possibly TRBD1 for D (6 bases). The CDR3 loop spans 12 amino acids. V lost 6 bases, J lost 4 bases, and 9 bases lay in between. The V gene's germline CDR1 is LGHDT and CDR2 YNNKEL (reference sequence). The full variable domain, in which reference TRBV3-1 and TRBJ1-2 provide the parts outside the CDR3, is DTAVSQTPKYLVTQMGNDKSIKCEQNLGHDTMYWYKQDSKKFLKIMFSYNNKELIINETVPNRFSPKSPDKAHLNLHINSLELGDSAVYFCASRGGGYGYTFGSGTRLTVV.

This clonotype occurred many times. The V call is TRBV11-2, the J call TRBJ2-7; 11 bases are a match to TRBD1. Per germline, CDR1 SGHAT and CDR2 FQNNGV. The CDR3 consists of 16 residues. V shed 5 bases and J 3 bases; nucleotides not matched to a gene: 9. CDR3 residues: CASSLSLGTGGYEQYF. The CDR3 nucleotides are TGTGCCAGCAGCCTAAGTCTCGGGACAGGGGGCTACGAGCAGTACTTC.

There are a few counts of this clonotype. Possible read error: a much larger clone is one base away. The chain employs TRBV12-3 or TRBV12-4 and TRBJ2-3; 11 nucleotides match TRBD2. Trimming at V came to 4 bases and at J to 4 bases, leaving 7 bases not matched to a gene. This CDR3 is built from 16 residues. The CDR3 coding sequence is TGTGCCAGCAGTTCCACTAGCGGGAGAAGGGCAGATACGCAGTATTTT. Translating it yields CASSSTSGRRADTQYF.

This clonotype was counted ten times or more. The chain recombines TRBV12-3 or TRBV12-4 with TRBJ1-4; possibly TRBD1 for D (5 bases). The CDR3 length is 16 residues. V dropped 6 bases and J dropped 7 bases, with 21 bases sitting between them. CDR3 nucleotide sequence: TGTGCCAGCAGACCCCTCTTCGGGTCTGGGGGTGAAAAACTGTTTTTT. It specifies CASRPLFGSGGEKLFF.